This T cell receptor (beta chain) was captured by sequencing in a study of shared clonotypes between healthy human individuals. As for the study in general: Used for every donor were three CD4 naive, three CD4 memory, two CD8 naive and one CD8 memory plate.

Study-level findings and limits: Non-shared clonotypes were found to have lower generation probabilities than the clonotypes that were shared by all four of the sorted-subset donors.

Germline CDR1 and CDR2: MGHRA and YSYEKL. V lost 1 base, J lost 9 bases, and 13 bases lay in between. The CDR3 loop spans 15 amino acids. The protocol was immunoSEQ multiplex PCR, while the TCRdb copy is restricted to in-frame clones and leaves out a portion. The table lists 1.5 million to 2.5 million clones, about 95% of them singletons. As to this clone: The antigen remains unidentified.

Naive CD8 cells were CD45RO-negative, positively selected for CCR7, excluding terminally differentiated effector memory CD45RA+ cells. Those who donated, Caucasian adults without exception, all lived in Nashville, Tennessee. The J gene is TRBJ1-6, the V gene TRBV4-1, with D unclear. Sequenced input: naive CD8+ T cells sorted from blood. This TCR derives from a man younger than 30 in good health. The CDR3 nucleotides read TGCGCCAGCAGCCAAGGTGGGGTGTCTAGTTCACCCCTCCACTTT. Its translation: CASSQGGVSSSPLHF.